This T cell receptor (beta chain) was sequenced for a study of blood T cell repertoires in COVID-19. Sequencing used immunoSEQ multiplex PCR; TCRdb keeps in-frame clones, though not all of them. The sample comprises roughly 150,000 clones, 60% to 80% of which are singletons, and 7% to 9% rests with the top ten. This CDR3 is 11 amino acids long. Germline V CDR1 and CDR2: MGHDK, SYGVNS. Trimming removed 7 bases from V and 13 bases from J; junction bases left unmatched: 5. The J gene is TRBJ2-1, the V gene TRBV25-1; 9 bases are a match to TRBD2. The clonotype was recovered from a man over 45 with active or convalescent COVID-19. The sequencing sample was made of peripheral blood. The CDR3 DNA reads TGTGCCAGCATAAGCGGGGGGCACCAGTTCTTC. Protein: CASISGGHQFF.